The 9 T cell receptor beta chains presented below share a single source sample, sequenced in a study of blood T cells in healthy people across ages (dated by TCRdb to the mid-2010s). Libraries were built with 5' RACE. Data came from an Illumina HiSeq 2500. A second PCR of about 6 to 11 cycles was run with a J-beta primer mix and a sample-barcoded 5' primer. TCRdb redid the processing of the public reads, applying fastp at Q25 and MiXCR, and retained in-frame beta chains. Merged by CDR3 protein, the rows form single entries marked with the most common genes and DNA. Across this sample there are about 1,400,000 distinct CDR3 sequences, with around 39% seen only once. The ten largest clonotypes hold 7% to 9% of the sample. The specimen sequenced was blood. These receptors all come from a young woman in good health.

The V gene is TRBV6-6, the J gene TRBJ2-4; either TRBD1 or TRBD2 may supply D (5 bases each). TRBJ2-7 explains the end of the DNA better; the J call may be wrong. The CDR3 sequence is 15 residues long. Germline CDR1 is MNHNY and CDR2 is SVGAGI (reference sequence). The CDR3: CASSYSGVYSYEQYF. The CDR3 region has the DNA TGTGCCAGCAGTTACTCGGGGGTATACTCCTACGAGCAGTACTTC.

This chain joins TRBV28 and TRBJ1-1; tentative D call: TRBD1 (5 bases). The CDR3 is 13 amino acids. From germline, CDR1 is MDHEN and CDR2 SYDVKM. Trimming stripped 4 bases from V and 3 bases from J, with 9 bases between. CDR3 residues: CASSSDSHTEAFF. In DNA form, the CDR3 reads TGTGCCAGCAGTTCAGACAGCCACACTGAAGCTTTCTTT.

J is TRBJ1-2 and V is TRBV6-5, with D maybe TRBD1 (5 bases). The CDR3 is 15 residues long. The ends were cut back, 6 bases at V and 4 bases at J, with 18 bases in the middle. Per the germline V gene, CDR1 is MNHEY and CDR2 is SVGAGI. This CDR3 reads CASSREGGNSYGYTF. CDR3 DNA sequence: TGTGCCAGCAGCAGGGAGGGCGGAAACTCCTATGGCTACACCTTC.

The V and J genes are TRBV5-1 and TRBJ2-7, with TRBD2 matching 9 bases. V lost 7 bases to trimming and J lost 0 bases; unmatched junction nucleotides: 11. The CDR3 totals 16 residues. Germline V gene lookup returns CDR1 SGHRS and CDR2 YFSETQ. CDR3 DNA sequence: TGCGCCAGCTCTGAGACTAGCGGAGGGAGCTCCTACGAGCAGTACTTC. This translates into CASSETSGGSSYEQYF.

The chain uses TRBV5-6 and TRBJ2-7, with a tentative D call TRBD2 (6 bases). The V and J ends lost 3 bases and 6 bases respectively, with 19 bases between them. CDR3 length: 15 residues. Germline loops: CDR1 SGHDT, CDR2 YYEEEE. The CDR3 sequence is CASSWGVLGASEQYF. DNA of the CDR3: TGTGCCAGCAGCTGGGGGGTGTTAGGCGCTTCCGAGCAGTACTTC.

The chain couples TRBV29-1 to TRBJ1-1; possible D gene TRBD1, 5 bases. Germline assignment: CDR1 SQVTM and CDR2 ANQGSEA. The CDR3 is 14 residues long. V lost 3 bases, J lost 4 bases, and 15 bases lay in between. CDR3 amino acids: CSVDTGHTFTEAFF. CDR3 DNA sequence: TGCAGCGTTGACACTGGACACACCTTCACTGAAGCTTTCTTT. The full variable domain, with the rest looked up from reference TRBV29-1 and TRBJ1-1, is SAVISQKPSRDICQRGTSLTIQCQVDSQVTMMFWYRQQPGQSLTLIATANQGSEATYESGFVIDKFPISRPNLTFSTLTVSNMSPEDSSIYLCSVDTGHTFTEAFFGQGTRLTVV.

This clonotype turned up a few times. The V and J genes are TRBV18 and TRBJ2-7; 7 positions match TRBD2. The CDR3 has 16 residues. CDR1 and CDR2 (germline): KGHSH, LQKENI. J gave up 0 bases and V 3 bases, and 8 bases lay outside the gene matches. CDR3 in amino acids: CASSPQLAESSYEQYF. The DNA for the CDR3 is TGTGCCAGCTCACCGCAGCTAGCGGAAAGCTCCTACGAGCAGTACTTC.

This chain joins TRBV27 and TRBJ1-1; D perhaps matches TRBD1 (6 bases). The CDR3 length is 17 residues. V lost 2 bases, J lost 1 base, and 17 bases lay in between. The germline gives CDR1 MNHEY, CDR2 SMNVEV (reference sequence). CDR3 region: CASSLVGGPLRNTEAFF. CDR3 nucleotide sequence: TGTGCCAGCAGTTTAGTAGGGGGGCCCTTACGGAACACTGAAGCTTTCTTT.

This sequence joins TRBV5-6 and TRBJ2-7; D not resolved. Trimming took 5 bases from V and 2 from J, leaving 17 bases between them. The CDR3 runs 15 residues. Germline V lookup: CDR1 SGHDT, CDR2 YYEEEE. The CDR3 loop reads CASRVRTELPYEQYF. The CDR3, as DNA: TGTGCCAGCAGGGTCCGTACGGAGTTACCCTACGAGCAGTACTTC.